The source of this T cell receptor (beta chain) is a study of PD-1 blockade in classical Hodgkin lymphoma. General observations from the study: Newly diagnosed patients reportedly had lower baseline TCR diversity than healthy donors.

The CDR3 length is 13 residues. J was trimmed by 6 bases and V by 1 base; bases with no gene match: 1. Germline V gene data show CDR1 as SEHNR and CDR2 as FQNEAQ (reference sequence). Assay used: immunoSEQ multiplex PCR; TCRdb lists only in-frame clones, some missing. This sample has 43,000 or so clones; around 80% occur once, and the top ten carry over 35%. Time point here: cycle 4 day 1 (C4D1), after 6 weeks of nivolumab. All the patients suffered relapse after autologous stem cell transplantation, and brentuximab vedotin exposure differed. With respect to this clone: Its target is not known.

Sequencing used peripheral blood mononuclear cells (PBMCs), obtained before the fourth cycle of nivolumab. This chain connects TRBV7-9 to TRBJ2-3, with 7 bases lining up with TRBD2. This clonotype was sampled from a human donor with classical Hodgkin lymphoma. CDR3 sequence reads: CASSLERDDTQYF. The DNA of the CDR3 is TGTGCCAGCAGCTTAGAGCGGGACGATACGCAGTATTTT.